The 29 T cell receptor beta chains below come from one sample, sequenced in a study of blood T cell repertoires in COVID-19. Libraries were prepared by immunoSEQ multiplex PCR; TCRdb keeps only in-frame clonotypes and omits some of them. The sample consists of about 440,000 clones, roughly 90% of them appearing once. Sequenced input: peripheral blood. Receptors were obtained from a woman aged 30 to 39 with acute or convalescent COVID-19.

This rearrangement joins TRBV5-8 to TRBJ1-1, with D perhaps TRBD1 (6 bases). Trimming took 4 bases from V and 3 from J, leaving 13 bases between them. The CDR3 is made up of 14 amino acids. From germline, CDR1 is SGHTS and CDR2 YDEGEE. For the CDR3, the DNA is TGTGCCAGCAGCCCACGTTGGGGGCACACTGAAGCTTTCTTT. Amino acids: CASSPRWGHTEAFF.

The chain recombines TRBV5-6 with TRBJ2-5, with 11 positions matching TRBD2. After removal of 4 bases from V and 4 bases from J, the junction contained 9 bases not matched to a gene. Germline lookup yields CDR1 SGHDT and CDR2 YYEEEE. The CDR3 extends over 16 amino acids. CDR3 residues: CASSPRLAGRRETQYF. The CDR3 DNA reads TGTGCCAGCAGCCCTAGACTAGCGGGGAGGAGAGAGACCCAGTACTTC.

This clone was observed a single time. The V gene is TRBV25-1, the J gene TRBJ1-1, with unresolved D. Between the trimmed V and J ends, which lost 1 base and 7 bases, there was a span of 10 bases. From germline, CDR1 is MGHDK and CDR2 SYGVNS. The CDR3 extends over 13 amino acids. The CDR3: CASSESRRSEAFF. CDR3 DNA: TGTGCCAGCAGTGAATCCCGGCGGAGTGAAGCTTTCTTT.

This rearrangement joins TRBV6-2 or TRBV6-3 to TRBJ1-5; possibly TRBD1 for D (5 bases). The V gene's germline CDR1 is MNHEY and CDR2 SVGEGT. With 5 bases removed from V and 7 bases from J, the gap between germline ends came to 12 bases. This CDR3 contains 13 residues. CDR3 coding DNA: TGTGCCAGCAGTGTAGCCCAGGGACAGCCCCAGCATTTT. Protein: CASSVAQGQPQHF.

V usage is TRBV13 and J usage is TRBJ2-2; TRBD2 aligns across 13 bases. Germline V gene data show CDR1 as PRHDT and CDR2 as FYEKMQ (reference sequence). V trimming: 3 bases; J trimming: 1 base; junction bases outside the gene matches: 11. This CDR3 spans 20 amino acids. The CDR3 protein is CASSLLTPGTSGENTGELFF. The CDR3 region has the DNA TGTGCCAGCAGCTTGCTAACACCCGGGACTAGCGGGGAGAACACCGGGGAGCTGTTTTTT. Full variable domain (rest looked up from reference TRBV13 and TRBJ2-2): AAGVIQSPRHLIKEKRETATLKCYPIPRHDTVYWYQQGPGQDPQFLISFYEKMQSDKGSIPDRFSAQQFSDYHSELNMSSLELGDSALYFCASSLLTPGTSGENTGELFFGEGSRLTVL.

The gene calls are TRBV12-3 or TRBV12-4 and TRBJ1-5; the match to TRBD1 covers 7 bases. With 5 bases clipped from V and 7 bases from J, the junction kept 5 bases outside the gene matches. The CDR3 is made up of 13 amino acids. CDR3 bases: TGTGCCAGCAGTCCCCAGGGGGGACAGCCCCAGCATTTT. Protein: CASSPQGGQPQHF.

The V and J genes are TRBV12-3 or TRBV12-4 and TRBJ1-6, with D perhaps matching TRBD1 (5 bases). The CDR3 is 12 residues long. The germline V and J ends were trimmed by 8 bases and 7 bases, with 9 bases remaining between them. Here the CDR3 DNA reads TGTGCCAGCGGGGGGAAAAATTCACCCCTCCACTTT. This encodes CASGGKNSPLHF.

The V call is TRBV30, the J call TRBJ1-2; a weak D match, TRBD1 (5 bases). This CDR3 has 15 residues. CDR1 GTSNPN and CDR2 SVGIG come from the germline V gene (reference sequence). V was trimmed by 0 bases and J by 3 bases, leaving 14 bases between them. CDR3 loop: CAWSVDAGMYYGYTF. As DNA, the CDR3 is TGTGCCTGGAGTGTAGACGCAGGGATGTACTATGGCTACACCTTC. The full variable domain, with the rest looked up from reference TRBV30 and TRBJ1-2, is SQTIHQWPATLVQPVGSPLSLECTVEGTSNPNLYWYRQAAGRGLQLLFYSVGIGQISSEVPQNLSASRPQDRQFILSSKKLLLSDSGFYLCAWSVDAGMYYGYTFGSGTRLTVV.

The genes are TRBV6-2 or TRBV6-3 and TRBJ2-1; maybe TRBD1 (6 bases). Germline CDR1 and CDR2: MNHEY and SVGEGT. The ends were cut back, 6 bases at V and 9 bases at J, with 12 bases in the middle. This CDR3 spans 12 amino acids. The CDR3 DNA reads TGTGCCAGCAGCAGTTCAGGGGTTGAGCAGTTCTTC. Amino acid sequence: CASSSSGVEQFF.

This clone was seen a single time. This sequence joins TRBV5-1 and TRBJ1-3; D perhaps matches TRBD1 (6 bases). The V end lost 0 bases, the J end lost 0 bases, and 13 bases lay between the germline ends. Per the germline V gene, CDR1 is SGHRS and CDR2 is YFSETQ. CDR3 length equals 17 residues. The CDR3 loop reads CASSLALTGISGNTIYF. The DNA of the CDR3 is TGCGCCAGCAGCTTGGCCTTGACAGGCATCTCTGGAAACACCATATATTTT.

The CDR3 here is CASSLPLAGGNGGETQYF. In nucleotides, the CDR3 is TGCGCCAGCAGCCTCCCGTTAGCGGGGGGAAATGGGGGTGAAACGCAGTATTTT. The chain carries TRBV5-1 and TRBJ2-3; 10 nucleotides agree with TRBD2. Germline trimming cut 4 bases from V and 9 bases from J; bases unmatched to any gene: 20. CDR1 is SGHRS and CDR2 is YFSETQ in the germline V gene. The CDR3 is made up of 18 amino acids.

This clone was counted a single time. V is TRBV12-5 and J is TRBJ2-1; D is ambiguous. The CDR3 has 14 residues. V lost 1 base and J 4 bases, leaving 8 bases between the germline ends. The germline CDR1 and CDR2 sequences are LGHNT and FRNRAP. The CDR3 spells CASGLGREYNEQFF. The CDR3 coding sequence is TGTGCTAGTGGTTTGGGCCGAGAGTACAATGAGCAGTTCTTC.

CDR3 nucleotide sequence: TGTGCCAGCAGCTTGGCCCTACTAGGAGCTTTCTTT. Protein: CASSLALLGAFF. The rearrangement links TRBV5-8 to TRBJ1-1; no clear D gene. V lost 0 bases, J lost 10 bases, and 10 bases lay in between. The CDR3 extends over 12 amino acids. CDR1 is SGHTS, CDR2 YDEGEE, per germline.

The CDR3, as DNA: TGTGCCAGCTCCTCAGGGACAGGAGTCCATCAGCCCCAGCATTTT. Translation gives CASSSGTGVHQPQHF. This chain uses TRBV6-5 with TRBJ1-5; TRBD1 aligns across 8 bases. This CDR3 comprises 15 residues. J lost 5 bases, V lost 8 bases, and 11 bases had no gene match. Germline-derived CDR1 and CDR2 are MNHEY and SVGAGI.

The rearrangement uses TRBV14 and TRBJ1-6; 7 bases map to TRBD1. This CDR3 has 15 residues. V shed 1 base and J 8 bases; nucleotides not matched to a gene: 5. Germline V gene lookup returns CDR1 SGHDN and CDR2 FVKESK. The chain's CDR3 is CASSQAQGQYSPLHF. CDR3 in DNA: TGTGCCAGCAGCCAAGCACAGGGGCAATATTCACCCCTCCACTTT.

V is TRBV19 and J is TRBJ2-2, with D maybe TRBD1 (5 bases). This CDR3 has 14 residues. The germline V and J ends were trimmed by 7 bases and 0 bases, with 9 bases remaining between them. CDR1 is LNHDA and CDR2 is SQIVND in the germline V gene (reference sequence). The CDR3: CASIRTPNTGELFF. CDR3 nucleotide sequence: TGTGCCAGTATAAGGACACCGAACACCGGGGAGCTGTTTTTT. Full variable domain (missing parts from reference TRBV19 and TRBJ2-2): DGGITQSPKYLFRKEGQNVTLSCEQNLNHDAMYWYRQDPGQGLRLIYYSQIVNDFQKGDIAEGYSVSREKKESFPLTVTSAQKNPTAFYLCASIRTPNTGELFFGEGSRLTVL.

J is TRBJ1-2 and V is TRBV28; tentative D call: TRBD1 (6 bases). Germline V CDR1 and CDR2: MDHEN, SYDVKM. Between the trimmed V and J ends, which lost 6 bases and 4 bases, there was a span of 15 bases. The CDR3 consists of 14 residues. In nucleotides, the CDR3 is TGTGCCAGCAGCGGAAGGACAGCCTCCTATGGCTACACCTTC. It is translated as CASSGRTASYGYTF.

The chain couples TRBV7-2 to TRBJ2-6; D ambiguous. This CDR3 spans 16 amino acids. Trimming took 6 bases from V and 2 from J, leaving 14 bases between them. Germline V gene lookup returns CDR1 SGHTA and CDR2 FQGNSA. CDR3: CASSMVVAAGANVLTF. In DNA form, the CDR3 reads TGTGCCAGCAGTATGGTGGTGGCCGCTGGGGCCAACGTCCTGACTTTC. The full variable domain, in which reference TRBV7-2 and TRBJ2-6 provide the parts outside the CDR3, is GAGVSQSPSNKVTEKGKDVELRCDPISGHTALYWYRQSLGQGLEFLIYFQGNSAPDKSGLPSDRFSAERTGGSVSTLTIQRTQQEDSAVYLCASSMVVAAGANVLTFGAGSRLTVL.

This chain links TRBV12-3 or TRBV12-4 with TRBJ2-1, with a possible D match to TRBD1 (5 bases). The CDR3 runs 11 residues. With 7 bases removed from V and 8 bases from J, the gap between germline ends came to 9 bases. The CDR3 DNA reads as TGTGCCAGCACCCTCAGGGATGAGCAGTTCTTC. This translates into CASTLRDEQFF.

This chain links TRBV9 with TRBJ2-1; 7 bases are a match to TRBD1. Germline trimming cut 0 bases from V and 4 bases from J; bases unmatched to any gene: 4. Germline V gene lookup returns CDR1 SGDLS and CDR2 YYNGEE. The CDR3 consists of 15 residues. CDR3 loop: CASSVAGQTYNEQFF. DNA for the CDR3: TGTGCCAGCAGCGTAGCGGGACAGACATACAATGAGCAGTTCTTC.

This rearrangement joins TRBV3-1 (or the pseudogene TRBV3-2) to TRBJ2-7, with 7 bases aligning to TRBD2. The CDR3 contains 15 residues. V lost 3 bases, J lost 4 bases, and 9 bases stayed unmatched. Germline V CDR1 and CDR2: LGHDT, YNNKEL (reference sequence). The CDR3 loop reads CASSHGSGGGYEQYF. As DNA, the CDR3 is TGTGCCAGCAGCCACGGGTCGGGCGGGGGATACGAGCAGTACTTC.

The chain links TRBV7-9 to TRBJ2-3; no definite D call. Per the germline V gene, CDR1 is SEHNR and CDR2 is FQNEAQ (reference sequence). The V and J ends lost 2 bases and 1 base respectively, with 13 bases between them. This CDR3 spans 16 amino acids. The CDR3 bases are TGTGCCAGCAGCTTAAGTGATTTCGGAGGCACAGATACGCAGTATTTT. Its translation is CASSLSDFGGTDTQYF.

This chain's CDR3 is CASRKAEGEDTQYF. DNA for the CDR3: TGTGCCAGCAGAAAGGCGGAGGGCGAAGATACGCAGTATTTT. The chain uses TRBV6-5 and TRBJ2-3; possibly TRBD2 for D (6 bases). Trimming cost V 6 bases and J 5 bases, with 15 bases left between them. This CDR3 region has 14 residues. The V gene's germline CDR1 is MNHEY and CDR2 SVGAGI.

The gene calls are TRBV9 and TRBJ2-7; possibly TRBD2 for D (5 bases). Germline loops: CDR1 SGDLS, CDR2 YYNGEE. Trimming shortened V by 0 bases and J by 10 bases, and 14 bases separated the two germline ends. The CDR3 loop spans 13 amino acids. In DNA, the CDR3 is TGTGCCAGCAGCGTAGAAGACACTGCGGGCCAGTACTTC. This sequence encodes CASSVEDTAGQYF.

J is TRBJ2-6 and V is TRBV28, with a weak D call TRBD2 (5 bases). This CDR3 region has 14 residues. V was trimmed by 6 bases and J by 0 bases, leaving 6 bases between them. Germline V gene sequence: CDR1 MDHEN, CDR2 SYDVKM. The CDR3 protein is CASRGSSGANVLTF. DNA for the CDR3: TGTGCCAGCAGGGGGAGCTCTGGGGCCAACGTCCTGACTTTC.

In the case of this clone: The junction and the germline gene differ at one end; a read error may be behind it. This chain uses TRBV4-1 with TRBJ1-2; no clear D gene. Germline-derived CDR1 and CDR2 are MGHRA and YSYEKL. The CDR3 is made up of 14 amino acids. CDR3 residues: CASRGTLGNFGYTF. In DNA form, the CDR3 reads TGCGCCAGCAGAGGCACACTCGGGAACTTTGGCTACACCTTC.

The J gene is TRBJ2-7, the V gene TRBV10-2; TRBD2 is a possible D gene (5 bases). Per germline, CDR1 WSHSY and CDR2 SAAADI. This CDR3 has 15 residues. The V end was cut by 5 bases, the J end by 0 bases, with 14 bases between. In DNA, the CDR3 is TGCGCCAGCAGTCTTTCGAGCGGTAGCTCCTACGAGCAGTACTTC. Translated, it gives CASSLSSGSSYEQYF.

The V gene is TRBV9, the J gene TRBJ2-1; TRBD2 matches at 13 bases. Trimming removed 6 bases from V and 6 bases from J; junction bases left unmatched: 6. The CDR3 totals 15 residues. The germline V gene encodes CDR1 SGDLS and CDR2 YYNGEE. The CDR3 reads CASTIGTSGVNEQFF. The CDR3 DNA follows: TGTGCCAGCACCATCGGGACTAGCGGGGTCAATGAGCAGTTCTTC.

The chain recombines TRBV29-1 with TRBJ2-7, with TRBD2 matching 11 bases. Germline V gene data show CDR1 as SQVTM and CDR2 as ANQGSEA. This CDR3 comprises 14 residues. J was trimmed by 1 base and V by 3 bases; bases with no gene match: 2. CDR3 region: CSVETSGVSYEQYF. CDR3 in DNA: TGCAGCGTTGAGACTAGCGGGGTTTCCTACGAGCAGTACTTC.